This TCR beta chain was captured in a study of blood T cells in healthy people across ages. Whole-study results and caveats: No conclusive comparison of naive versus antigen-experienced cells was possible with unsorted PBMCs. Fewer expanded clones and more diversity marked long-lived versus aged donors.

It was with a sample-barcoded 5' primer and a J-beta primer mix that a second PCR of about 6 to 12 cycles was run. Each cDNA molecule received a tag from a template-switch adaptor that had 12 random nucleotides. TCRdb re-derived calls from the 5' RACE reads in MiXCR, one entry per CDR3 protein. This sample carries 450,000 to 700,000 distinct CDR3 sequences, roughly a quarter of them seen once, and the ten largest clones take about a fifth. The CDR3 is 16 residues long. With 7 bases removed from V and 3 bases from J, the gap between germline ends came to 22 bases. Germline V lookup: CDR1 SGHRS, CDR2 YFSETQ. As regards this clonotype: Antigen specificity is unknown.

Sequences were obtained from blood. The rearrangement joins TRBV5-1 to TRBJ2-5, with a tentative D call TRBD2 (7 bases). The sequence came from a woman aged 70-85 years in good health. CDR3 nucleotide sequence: TGCGCCAGCGAAGAATTCCCGGGGGGCCTGAAAGAGACCCAGTACTTC. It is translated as CASEEFPGGLKETQYF.